Listed below are T cell receptor beta chains from one sample, sequenced in a study of vaccination and CD4 T cells after COVID-19. Their target antigens are unknown. One entry per CDR3 protein, called by TCRdb with MiXCR from the PCR reads. Of some 20,000 distinct CDR3 sequences in the sample, 60% to 80% were seen once. The sample comprised CD4+ T cells from blood, cultured in vitro. The source is a human donor who had recovered from COVID-19. CDR3s include the opening cysteine and the closing phenylalanine or tryptophan. The D gene is left open where the match is weak. Some rows mark clone size as missing; the rest say once, few, many or name a class of expanded clone.

abundance	len	v_gene	j_gene	d_gene	CDR3nt	CDR3aa
NA	14	TRBV7-3	TRBJ2-3	TRBD2	TGTGCCAGCAGCCTCGGACTAGAAACAGATACGCAGTATTTT	CASSLGLETDTQYF
NA	15	TRBV28	TRBJ1-6	NA	TGTGCCAGCAGTTTCCTGGGCTCCTATAATTCACCCCTCCACTTT	CASSFLGSYNSPLHF
few	15	TRBV20-1	TRBJ1-3	TRBD1	TGCAGTGCTAGAGCACAGGGGGTCTCTGGAAACACCATATATTTT	CSARAQGVSGNTIYF
NA	15	TRBV20-1	TRBJ1-1	NA	TGCAGTCCTTCGCAGGGGAGGGCTATGAACACTGAAGCTTTCTTT	CSPSQGRAMNTEAFF
NA	15	TRBV7-8	TRBJ1-2	NA	TGTGCCAGCAGCTTAGGGGGTCAGGGAAACTATGGCTACACCTTC	CASSLGGQGNYGYTF
NA	15	TRBV6-1	TRBJ1-5	TRBD1	TGTGCCAGCAGCCAACAGGGGGCTGGTGTGCAGCCCCAGCATTTT	CASSQQGAGVQPQHF
NA	14	TRBV7-2	TRBJ2-3	NA	TGTGCCAGCAGCTTAATAGCCTCTACAGATACGCAGTATTTT	CASSLIASTDTQYF
once	13	TRBV6-2/TRBV6-3	TRBJ1-6	TRBD1	TGTGCCAGCATCGGACAGGGGAATTCACCCCTCCACTTT	CASIGQGNSPLHF
NA	16	TRBV12-1	TRBJ1-5	NA	TGTGCCAGCAGCTTTGCAGCCAGGGGGCACAATCAGCCCCAGCATTTT	CASSFAARGHNQPQHF
NA	14	TRBV24-1	TRBJ1-2	NA	TGTGCCACCAGTGATTTTGGCCAGAGCTATGGCTACACCTTC	CATSDFGQSYGYTF
NA	17	TRBV15	TRBJ2-2	NA	TGTGCCACCAGCAGACCACACGGGCGGGGCGGGCCCCGGGAGCTGTTTTTT	CATSRPHGRGGPRELFF
NA	15	TRBV6-5	TRBJ2-7	TRBD2	TGTGCCAGCAGTTCCCCGGGACTAGCGAACTACGAGCAGTACTTC	CASSSPGLANYEQYF
NA	13	TRBV27	TRBJ2-7	NA	TGTGCCAGCAGAAGGGACCACTCCTACGAGCAGTACTTC	CASRRDHSYEQYF
NA	17	TRBV6-2/TRBV6-3	TRBJ2-1	TRBD2	TGTGCCAGCACGGAAGCGGGAGCCAAATTCTTCTACAATGAGCAGTTCTTC	CASTEAGAKFFYNEQFF
NA	17	TRBV6-1	TRBJ1-5	NA	TGTGCCAGCACCCACAGCCGGGGGGTTGTTGGCAATCAGCCCCAGCATTTT	CASTHSRGVVGNQPQHF
NA	14	TRBV7-2	TRBJ2-7	NA	TGTGCCAGCAGCTCCAGGGCCCACAGGTACGAGCAGTACTTC	CASSSRAHRYEQYF
NA	13	TRBV6-2/TRBV6-3	TRBJ1-1	TRBD1	TGTGCCAGCAACAAACAGGGGGCCACTGAAGCTTTCTTT	CASNKQGATEAFF
NA	15	TRBV7-9	TRBJ1-1	NA	TGTGCCAGCAGCTCTGGCGCGACTCCGAACACTGAAGCTTTCTTT	CASSSGATPNTEAFF
NA	15	TRBV20-1	TRBJ2-2	TRBD2	TGCAGTGCTGAGAATCCGGGACTAGCGACCGGGGAGCTGTTTTTT	CSAENPGLATGELFF
NA	16	TRBV7-2	TRBJ2-2	TRBD1	TGTGCCAGCAGCTTCCGAACAGGGGGGCTTTACGGGGAGCTGTTTTTT	CASSFRTGGLYGELFF
few	17	TRBV19	TRBJ2-6	NA	TGTGCCAGTAGTATAGAGGCCAGCTTCTCTGGGGCCAACGTCCTGACTTTC	CASSIEASFSGANVLTF
NA	19	TRBV18	TRBJ1-6	NA	TGTGCCAGCTCACCACCTCGACCCCACCATTCCTCCTATAATTCACCCCTCCACTTT	CASSPPRPHHSSYNSPLHF
NA	18	TRBV15	TRBJ1-2	NA	TGTGCCACCAGCAGGGCGTCTGGGACGGCTATCGAACACTATGGCTACACCTTC	CATSRASGTAIEHYGYTF
NA	15	TRBV12-3/TRBV12-4	TRBJ1-5	NA	TGTGCCAGCAGCCGCAGGGAGGGGAGCAATCAGCCCCAGCATTTT	CASSRREGSNQPQHF
NA	12	TRBV19	TRBJ1-5	NA	TGTGCCAGTAGTATTGGAAATCAGCCCCAGCATTTT	CASSIGNQPQHF
NA	15	TRBV6-5	TRBJ2-3	TRBD2	TGTGCCAGCAGTTATACCCAGCGGGAGACAGATACGCAGTATTTT	CASSYTQRETDTQYF
NA	15	TRBV9	TRBJ2-5	TRBD1	TGTGCCAGCAGCGTAGTGGGACAGGGTCGAGAGACCCAGTACTTC	CASSVVGQGRETQYF
once	15	TRBV27	TRBJ1-2	TRBD1	TGTGCCAGCAGCCGCGACAGGGCCCGACTATTGGGCTACACCTTC	CASSRDRARLLGYTF
NA	12	TRBV20-1	TRBJ2-7	TRBD1	TGCAGTGCTTCTCAGGGGGCCTACGAGCAGTACTTC	CSASQGAYEQYF
few	12	TRBV20-1	TRBJ1-5	NA	TGCAGTGCGAGGGAATTGGATCAGCCCCAGCATTTT	CSARELDQPQHF
NA	16	TRBV6-2/TRBV6-3	TRBJ2-1	TRBD2	TGTGCCAGCAGTTACGGACTAGCGGGAGGGAGGAATGAGCAGTTCTTC	CASSYGLAGGRNEQFF
few	13	TRBV20-1	TRBJ1-1	TRBD1	TGCAGTGCTGTAACAGGGGGGATTGGTGAAGCTTTCTTT	CSAVTGGIGEAFF
NA	15	TRBV27	TRBJ1-1	NA	TGTGCCAGCAGACGGCCGGGACACGGAACGGATGAAGCTTTCTTT	CASRRPGHGTDEAFF
NA	16	TRBV28	TRBJ1-3	NA	TGTGCCAGCAGGTTACCGGGACGCAGCTCTGGAAACACCATATATTTT	CASRLPGRSSGNTIYF
NA	18	TRBV11-2	TRBJ2-5	TRBD2	TGTGCCAGCAGCTTAGGGGGACTAGCGGTCTCGGGGGAAGAGACCCAGTACTTC	CASSLGGLAVSGEETQYF
once	14	TRBV6-2/TRBV6-3	TRBJ2-5	NA	TGTGCCAGCAGTTACTCCTGGGCGGGAGAGACCCAGTACTTC	CASSYSWAGETQYF
NA	11	TRBV20-1	TRBJ1-6	NA	TGCAGTGCTAGAGATCGATTGACCCTCCACTTT	CSARDRLTLHF
NA	16	TRBV7-8	TRBJ1-5	NA	TGTGCCAGCAGCTTCACCCTGGGGGCGCTTAATCAGCCCCAGCATTTT	CASSFTLGALNQPQHF
NA	16	TRBV15	TRBJ2-6	NA	TGTGCCACCAGCAAGGGGGACTTCTCTGGGGCCAACGTCCTGACTTTC	CATSKGDFSGANVLTF
few	13	TRBV20-1	TRBJ1-1	NA	TGCAGTGCCGCCTCCGGGGCTGATACTGAAGCTTTCTTT	CSAASGADTEAFF
NA	12	TRBV6-5	TRBJ2-7	NA	TGTGCCAGCAGTTCCGCAAGCTACGAGCAGTACTTC	CASSSASYEQYF
NA	18	TRBV7-9	TRBJ2-5	TRBD1	TGTGCCAGCAGTCCCATCCGGGACAGGGGGGCTTGGGAAGAGACCCAGTACTTC	CASSPIRDRGAWEETQYF
NA	15	TRBV7-2	TRBJ1-6	NA	TGTGCCAGCAGCTTAACAGGACCCAATAATTCACCCCTCCACTTT	CASSLTGPNNSPLHF
few	13	TRBV7-9	TRBJ1-1	NA	TGTGCCAGCAGCTCCGGACAGAACACTGAAGCTTTCTTT	CASSSGQNTEAFF
NA	18	TRBV7-3	TRBJ2-3	TRBD2	TGTGCCAGCAGCTTAACTAGCGGGGGAGGTGGGACCACAGATACGCAGTATTTT	CASSLTSGGGGTTDTQYF
NA	13	TRBV7-3	TRBJ1-1	NA	TGTGCCAGCAGCTGGGTCCACGACACTGAAGCTTTCTTT	CASSWVHDTEAFF